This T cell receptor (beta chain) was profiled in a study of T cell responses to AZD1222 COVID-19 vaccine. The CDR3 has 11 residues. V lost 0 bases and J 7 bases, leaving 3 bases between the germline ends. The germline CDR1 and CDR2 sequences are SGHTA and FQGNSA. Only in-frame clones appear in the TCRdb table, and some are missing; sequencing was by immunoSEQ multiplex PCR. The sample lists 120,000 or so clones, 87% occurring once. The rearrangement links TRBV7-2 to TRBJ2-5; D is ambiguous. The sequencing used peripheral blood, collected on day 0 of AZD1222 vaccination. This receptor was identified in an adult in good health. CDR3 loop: CASSLAGTQYF. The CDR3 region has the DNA TGTGCCAGCAGCTTAGCGGGGACCCAGTACTTC.